Each of the 2 T cell receptor beta chains below was sequenced from the same sample in a study of T-cell memory formation after mild COVID-19. Each CDR3 protein is one row after TCRdb ran MiXCR on the 5' RACE reads. Of 580,000 or so distinct CDR3 sequences listed, 17% are singletons. Sequenced: PBMCs or a T cell subset sorted from them (not recorded which). The receptors shown here come from an adult woman who had mild COVID-19 (a few samples of this study predate the infection). Cell type and time point are not known.

This clonotype has at least ten counts. The CDR3 here is CASSYSHTEAFF. The CDR3 coding sequence is TGTGCCAGCAGTTACTCACACACTGAAGCTTTCTTT. V is TRBV6-2 or TRBV6-3 and J is TRBJ1-1; no firm D call. Germline V lookup: CDR1 MNHEY, CDR2 SVGEGT. The CDR3 is made up of 12 amino acids. V dropped 0 bases and J dropped 3 bases, with 2 bases sitting between them.

This sequence joins TRBV20-1 and TRBJ2-7; 10 bases line up with TRBD1. The CDR3 consists of 13 residues. The germline gives CDR1 DFQATT, CDR2 SNEGSKA (reference sequence). V lost 6 bases, J lost 5 bases, and 7 bases stayed unmatched. CDR3 region: CSATGTGVHEQYF. The CDR3 DNA reads as TGCAGTGCGACCGGGACAGGGGTTCACGAGCAGTACTTC.